Presented here are 10 T cell receptor beta chains from one specimen sequenced in a study of blood T cell repertoires in COVID-19. Generated by immunoSEQ multiplex PCR, the TCRdb table keeps only in-frame clones and is missing some. The top ten clones hold just under 20% of a sample with approximately 230,000 clones, around 80% of them seen once. What was sequenced was peripheral blood. Receptors originate from a man aged 30 to 45 with active or convalescent COVID-19.

The chain links TRBV7-9 to TRBJ1-3; D unresolved. Trimming left V 0 bases short and J 2 bases short, with 11 bases between. The CDR3 contains 16 residues. The V gene's germline CDR1 is SEHNR and CDR2 FQNEAQ (reference sequence). As DNA, the CDR3 is TGTGCCAGCAGCTTAGCCCGGACGGAGGCTGGAAACACCATATATTTT. Its protein product is CASSLARTEAGNTIYF.

In this sample, this clone turned up a few times. CDR3 nucleotide sequence: TGTGCCAGCAGTGAATCGACAGGGTGGGGGACTGAAGCTTTCTTT. Translated: CASSESTGWGTEAFF. This sequence joins TRBV6-1 and TRBJ1-1, with 7 nucleotides matching TRBD1. The CDR3 is made up of 15 amino acids. The trim removed 2 bases at V and 5 bases at J, leaving 8 bases unmatched. Germline V gene data show CDR1 as MNHNS and CDR2 as SASEGT.

This clone turned up a few times. The chain couples TRBV9 to TRBJ2-5; 10 nucleotides match TRBD2. Germline V gene lookup returns CDR1 SGDLS and CDR2 YYNGEE. J lost 0 bases, V lost 4 bases, and 3 bases had no gene match. This CDR3 spans 15 amino acids. CDR3 DNA: TGTGCCAGCAGCTATGGACTAGCGGACCAAGAGACCCAGTACTTC. Encoded protein: CASSYGLADQETQYF.

The chain uses TRBV5-8 and TRBJ1-5; D not certain. The CDR3 has 12 amino acids. Germline V gene sequence: CDR1 SGHTS, CDR2 YDEGEE. Trimming removed 4 bases from V and 3 bases from J, with 5 bases in between. CDR3 DNA sequence: TGTGCCAGCAGCCACTTCAATCAGCCCCAGCATTTT. Protein sequence: CASSHFNQPQHF.

The rearrangement joins TRBV29-1 to TRBJ2-5; D is possibly TRBD2 (5 bases). The germline CDR1 and CDR2 sequences are SQVTM and ANQGSEA. V dropped 1 base and J dropped 5 bases, with 8 bases sitting between them. The CDR3 extends over 12 amino acids. The CDR3 loop reads CSVEAASETQYF. CDR3 nucleotides: TGCAGCGTTGAAGCGGCTAGCGAGACCCAGTACTTC.

The chain combines TRBV6-1 with TRBJ2-7; possibly TRBD1 for D (5 bases). This CDR3 comprises 16 residues. The V gene lost 1 base and the J gene lost 0 bases, with 13 bases spanning the gap. Germline V lookup: CDR1 MNHNS, CDR2 SASEGT. The CDR3 region has the DNA TGTGCCAGCAGTGAAGATCACAGGCCCAGCTCCTACGAGCAGTACTTC. It yields the protein CASSEDHRPSSYEQYF.

V is TRBV6-1 and J is TRBJ2-2; D perhaps matches TRBD1 (5 bases). The CDR3 is 17 amino acids. V shed 4 bases and J shed 1 base, with 16 bases lying between them. Germline CDR1 reads MNHNS; CDR2 reads SASEGT. CDR3 DNA: TGTGCCAGCAGTGGACAGAGAGCAGCTCAGAACACCGGGGAGCTGTTTTTT. Amino acids: CASSGQRAAQNTGELFF.

V usage is TRBV7-8 and J usage is TRBJ2-2; 12 positions agree with TRBD2. CDR1 and CDR2 from the germline V gene are SGHVS and FQNEAQ. The CDR3 covers 16 residues. Germline trimming cut 5 bases from V and 4 bases from J; bases unmatched to any gene: 5. The CDR3 DNA sequence: TGTGCCAGCAGCCGAGGACTAGCGGGGCCCACCGGGGAGCTGTTTTTT. Translation: CASSRGLAGPTGELFF.

CDR3 protein: CAISEGQGYEQYF. In DNA, the CDR3 is TGTGCCATCAGTGAGGGCCAGGGCTACGAGCAGTACTTC. This chain joins TRBV10-3 and TRBJ2-7; the D gene is possibly TRBD1 (5 bases). This CDR3 region has 13 residues. The V and J ends lost 2 bases and 3 bases respectively, with 8 bases between them. The germline gives CDR1 ENHRY, CDR2 SYGVKD.

This chain joins TRBV7-9 and TRBJ1-4; the match to TRBD1 covers 9 bases. CDR1 is SEHNR and CDR2 is FQNEAQ in the germline V gene (reference sequence). The CDR3 sequence is 15 residues long. Trimming took 5 bases from V and 5 from J; bases not matched to a gene: 6. The DNA for the CDR3 is TGTGCCAGCAGCCCTACGGGGACAGGGAATGAAAAACTGTTTTTT. Protein: CASSPTGTGNEKLFF. The whole variable domain, filled in from reference TRBV7-9 and TRBJ1-4, reads DTGVSQNPRHKITKRGQNVTFRCDPISEHNRLYWYRQTLGQGPEFLTYFQNEAQLEKSRLLSDRFSAERPKGSFSTLEIQRTEQGDSAMYLCASSPTGTGNEKLFFGSGTQLSVL.